The subject of this entry is one TCR beta chain. Antigen specificity is unknown. Repertoires were generated with immunoSEQ multiplex PCR, while TCRdb's copy carries only in-frame clones and drops some. Of tens of thousands of clones listed, roughly 91% are singletons. This entry is derived from a study of OX40 agonist ivuxolimab in advanced cancers. Study-wide results and limits: Average numbers of expanded clones were greater in CD8+ T cells than in CD4+.

This sequence was found in an adult with an advanced solid tumor such as melanoma, head and neck, liver or kidney cancer. The sample was CD4+ or CD8+ T cells sorted from blood, taken in a trial of the OX40 agonist ivuxolimab.

CDR3 in amino acids: CASSWGQSNQPQHF. The CDR3 DNA reads TGTGCCAGCAGCTGGGGACAGAGCAATCAGCCCCAGCATTTT. J is TRBJ1-5 and V is TRBV5-6; TRBD1 agrees at 7 bases. Trimming took 3 bases from V and 1 from J; bases not matched to a gene: 1. This CDR3 spans 14 amino acids. Germline CDR1 reads SGHDT; CDR2 reads YYEEEE.